Listed below are T cell receptor beta chains from one sample, sequenced in a study of sequential checkpoint blockade in melanoma. Repertoires were generated with immunoSEQ multiplex PCR, while TCRdb's copy carries only in-frame clones and drops some. The table includes about 2,100 clones, over 15% detected once. The input for sequencing was tumor tissue (inferred from file names), taken from a patient given nivolumab and ipilimumab in sequence. These receptors all come from a human donor with melanoma. Each CDR3 is given with its conserved first and last residue. D genes are given only for firm matches. The size entry is marked missing in some rows and otherwise reads once, few, many or a size class.

-	TRBV6-8	-	TRBJ1-2	CASSYLGQYYGYTF	TGTGCCAGCAGTTACCTCGGACAGTACTATGGCTACACCTTC
few	TRBV9	TRBD1	TRBJ2-7	CASSVGQGTYEQYF	TGTGCCAGCAGCGTGGGACAGGGTACCTACGAGCAGTACTTC
few	TRBV25-1	-	TRBJ2-3	CASSEDRISTDTQYF	TGTGCCAGCAGTGAAGACAGGATTAGCACAGATACGCAGTATTTT
medium-sized	TRBV11-3	TRBD2	TRBJ2-1	CASSSPPSGNLEQFF	TGTGCCAGCAGCTCCCCTCCTAGCGGGAATCTTGAGCAGTTCTTC
-	TRBV10-3	-	TRBJ1-4	CAISERDSEEKLFF	TGTGCCATCAGTGAGAGGGACTCGGAGGAAAAACTGTTTTTT
once	TRBV5-1	-	TRBJ1-3	CASSLDSSGNTIYF	TGCGCCAGCAGCTTAGACAGCTCTGGAAACACCATATATTTT
few	TRBV6-8	TRBD1	TRBJ2-7	CASSRDSPSGEQYF	TGTGCCAGCAGTCGGGACAGTCCCTCGGGGGAGCAGTACTTC
few	TRBV6-7	-	TRBJ2-4	CASGGLNIQYF	TGTGCCAGCGGGGGACTAAACATTCAGTACTTC
-	TRBV28	-	TRBJ1-5	CASSLPVSNQPQHF	TGTGCCAGCAGTTTACCAGTTAGCAATCAGCCCCAGCATTTT
medium-sized	TRBV28	-	TRBJ1-5	CASSLYGDGGNQPQHF	TGTGCCAGCAGTTTATACGGGGATGGGGGCAATCAGCCCCAGCATTTT
-	TRBV6-8	TRBD1	TRBJ2-1	CASRDRGAYNEQFF	TGTGCCAGCAGAGACAGGGGGGCCTACAATGAGCAGTTCTTC
medium-sized	TRBV11-3	TRBD2	TRBJ2-2	CASSSTSGATGELFF	TGTGCCAGCAGCTCGACTAGCGGAGCTACCGGGGAGCTGTTTTTT
few	TRBV9	TRBD2	TRBJ2-3	CASSVGWAGETDTQYF	TGTGCCAGCAGCGTAGGTTGGGCGGGGGAAACAGATACGCAGTATTTT
large	TRBV14	TRBD1	TRBJ1-1	CASSPVRGTRSEAFF	TGTGCCAGCAGCCCAGTCAGGGGGACGAGGTCTGAAGCTTTCTTT
few	TRBV11-3	-	TRBJ1-3	CASSLDRIGNTIYF	TGTGCCAGCAGCTTGGACCGGATTGGAAACACCATATATTTT
many	TRBV7-1	-	TRBJ1-1	CASSFDMNTEAFF	TGTGCTAGCAGCTTCGACATGAACACTGAAGCTTTCTTT
-	TRBV19	-	TRBJ1-5	CATTMGVYQPQHF	TGTGCCACCACGATGGGGGTTTACCAGCCCCAGCATTTT
many	TRBV11-3	-	TRBJ1-1	CASSLEWRVKRTEAFF	TGTGCCAGCAGCTTAGAATGGCGGGTCAAGCGCACTGAAGCTTTCTTT
-	TRBV6-8	TRBD2	TRBJ2-1	CASSYSAGTSGYNEQFF	TGTGCCAGCAGTTACTCTGCCGGGACTAGCGGATACAATGAGCAGTTCTTC
few	TRBV9	TRBD2	TRBJ2-1	CASSGSGRGDEQFF	TGTGCCAGCAGCGGAAGCGGGAGAGGCGATGAGCAGTTCTTC
-	TRBV5-1	-	TRBJ1-4	CASSLEKGTNEKLFF	TGCGCCAGCAGCTTGGAAAAGGGGACTAATGAAAAACTGTTTTTT
few	TRBV28	-	TRBJ1-2	CASRSQGYGGYTF	TGTGCCAGCAGGTCACAGGGATATGGTGGCTACACCTTC
-	TRBV19	TRBD1	TRBJ2-3	CASSNRGADTQYF	TGTGCCAGTAGTAACAGGGGTGCGGATACGCAGTATTTT
few	TRBV28	-	TRBJ1-2	CASSSGSIGYGYTF	TGTGCCAGCAGTTCCGGGAGCATCGGCTATGGCTACACCTTC
-	TRBV11-3	-	TRBJ2-7	CASSLVTPVGEQYF	TGTGCCAGCAGCTTAGTTACTCCGGTGGGGGAGCAGTACTTC
few	TRBV6-8	-	TRBJ2-3	CASSYVDSTDTQYF	TGTGCCAGCAGTTACGTCGACAGCACAGATACGCAGTATTTT